A selection of T cell receptor beta chains follows, all from one sample in a study of T-cell memory formation after mild COVID-19. TCRdb re-called the 5' RACE reads with MiXCR, one entry per CDR3 protein. The sample holds 410,000 or so distinct CDR3 sequences; 23% are singletons and the top ten take around 13%. Sequences were obtained from PBMCs or a T cell subset sorted from them (not recorded which). The receptors here all came from an adult woman who had mild COVID-19 (a few samples of this study predate the infection). Cell type and time point are not known. Both conserved end residues are part of each CDR3. Fields, in order: J gene, clone size, D gene, V gene, CDR3 protein, CDR3 DNA. The D gene is left open where the match is weak. Clone size appears in some rows only: once, few, many, or a class for an expanded clone.

>TRBJ2-1|few|-|TRBV29-1
CSVELASLSYNEQFF
TGCAGCGTTGAATTAGCTTCCCTCTCCTACAATGAGCAGTTCTTC
>TRBJ2-1|-|TRBD2|TRBV15
CATSSRDYNPSSYNEQFF
TGTGCCACCAGCAGCCGGGACTATAACCCCAGCTCCTACAATGAGCAGTTCTTC
>TRBJ2-6|-|-|TRBV5-1
CASSTGTGANVLTF
TGCGCCAGCTCGACAGGCACTGGGGCCAACGTCCTGACTTTC
>TRBJ1-3|few|-|TRBV5-1
CASSLGEAGNTIYF
TGCGCCAGCAGCTTGGGGGAGGCTGGAAACACCATATATTTT
>TRBJ1-1|-|-|TRBV19
CASSMEGNTEAFF
TGTGCCAGTAGTATGGAGGGGAACACTGAAGCTTTCTTT
>TRBJ2-5|-|-|TRBV4-3
CASSQGGPSIRETQYF
TGCGCCAGCAGCCAAGGAGGGCCTAGCATTCGGGAGACCCAGTACTTC
>TRBJ2-2|-|TRBD2|TRBV12-3/TRBV12-4
CASSWTSGYTGELFF
TGTGCCAGCAGTTGGACTAGCGGATACACCGGGGAGCTGTTTTTT
>TRBJ2-7|many|-|TRBV25-1
CASSDSGRFEDIGYEQYF
TGTGCCAGCAGTGACTCCGGAAGGTTTGAGGATATCGGCTACGAGCAGTACTTC
>TRBJ2-1|few|-|TRBV5-6
CASSLTGQSLNEQFF
TGTGCCAGCAGCTTGACCGGGCAGAGCCTCAATGAGCAGTTCTTC
>TRBJ2-1|few|-|TRBV20-1
CSARDPWESASYNEQFF
TGCAGTGCCCGGGACCCCTGGGAGTCCGCGTCGTACAATGAGCAGTTCTTC
>TRBJ2-4|-|-|TRBV6-5
CASAREAKNIQYF
TGTGCCAGCGCCCGTGAGGCCAAAAACATTCAGTACTTC
>TRBJ1-1|-|-|TRBV27
CASRVGTTNEAFF
TGTGCCAGCAGAGTCGGGACTACTAATGAAGCTTTCTTT
>TRBJ2-7|-|-|TRBV7-7
CASSLALAPALDEQYF
TGTGCTAGCAGCTTAGCGCTGGCCCCAGCCCTAGACGAGCAGTACTTC